The entry that follows covers one TCR beta chain sequence. The entry originates in a study of regulatory T cells in long-lasting Graves disease. The CDR3 length is 13 residues. V dropped 8 bases and J dropped 6 bases, with 16 bases sitting between them. Germline assignment: CDR1 ENHRY and CDR2 SYGVKD. The TCR beta library used iRepertoire HTBI primers with Arm-PCR amplification of CDR3. TCRdb re-analysed the multiplex PCR reads in MiXCR, keeping a single row per CDR3 protein. The repertoire includes roughly 450,000 distinct CDR3 sequences, around 24% of them detected once, and approximately 28% sits in the top ten. The time point denotes: persistent/refractory GD, antithyroid drugs over 5 years with positive TRAb. The authors made the TCR library using RNA they extracted from PBMCs.

This clonotype originated in a female donor with Graves disease. The chain links TRBV10-3 to TRBJ1-2; maybe TRBD1 (6 bases). The sample was peripheral blood mononuclear cells (PBMCs), taken when the disease was refractory, from a patient treated with antithyroid drugs. As DNA, the CDR3 is TGTGCCATCTGGTCAGGGGAGGTAGATGGCTACACCTTC. It encodes CAIWSGEVDGYTF.